One sample yielded the 16 T cell receptor beta chains listed below, sequenced in a study of T-cell memory formation after mild COVID-19. TCRdb re-called the 5' RACE reads with MiXCR, one entry per CDR3 protein. The sample lists 130,000 to 150,000 distinct CDR3 sequences, 5.5% to 7% seen once, with about 1.9% in the top ten. Sequenced material: PBMCs or a T cell subset sorted from them (not recorded which). The receptors stem from an adult woman who had mild COVID-19 (a few samples of this study predate the infection). Cell type and time point are not known.

This clonotype has a count of ten or more. The gene calls are TRBV10-3 and TRBJ1-1; D gene uncertain. V lost 3 bases and J lost 0, with 5 bases in between. This CDR3 spans 13 amino acids. CDR1 is ENHRY, CDR2 SYGVKD, per germline. CDR3 region: CAISDQVNTEAFF. CDR3 nucleotides: TGTGCCATCAGTGACCAAGTGAACACTGAAGCTTTCTTT.

This clonotype was counted only a few times. The CDR3 DNA reads as TGCAGTGCTAGGGCGGGGGGGACCTACGAGCAGTACTTC. It encodes CSARAGGTYEQYF. The rearrangement uses TRBV20-1 and TRBJ2-7; 9 bases fit TRBD2. The CDR3 has 13 amino acids. Trimming at V came to 3 bases and at J to 2 bases, leaving 2 bases not matched to a gene. The germline gives CDR1 DFQATT, CDR2 SNEGSKA (reference sequence).

In its sample, this clonotype was seen a few times. The V call is TRBV6-5, the J call TRBJ2-1; D may correspond to TRBD1 or TRBD2 (6 bases each). Trimming left V 0 bases short and J 6 bases short, with 18 bases between. CDR1 MNHEY and CDR2 SVGAGI come from the germline V gene. The CDR3 loop spans 17 amino acids. CDR3 coding DNA: TGTGCCAGCAGTTACTCGCCCGGAAGGGGGGTGCTCAATGAGCAGTTCTTC. Translated, it gives CASSYSPGRGVLNEQFF.

At least ten counts were recorded for this clonotype. The J gene is TRBJ2-1, the V gene TRBV4-2, with 10 bases matching TRBD2. This CDR3 spans 17 amino acids. V was pared by 0 bases and J by 7 bases, with 9 bases of the junction left unmatched. Germline V gene lookup returns CDR1 LGHNA and CDR2 YNFKEQ. CDR3 loop: CASSQDSASGSWNEQFF. Written as DNA, the CDR3 is TGTGCCAGCAGCCAAGATTCGGCTAGCGGGAGCTGGAATGAGCAGTTCTTC.

This clonotype was recorded at least ten times. The gene calls are TRBV5-6 and TRBJ1-3, with a tentative D call TRBD1 (5 bases). CDR1 SGHDT and CDR2 YYEEEE come from the germline V gene. V was clipped by 0 bases and J by 4 bases, with 8 bases between them. The CDR3 is made up of 14 amino acids. The DNA for the CDR3 is TGTGCCAGCAGCTTGGGGACACTCGGAAACACCATATATTTT. It yields the protein CASSLGTLGNTIYF.

This clonotype occurred a few times. The V and J genes are TRBV6-5 and TRBJ2-1; D gene unclear. This CDR3 has 16 residues. The germline CDR1 and CDR2 sequences are MNHEY and SVGAGI. Trimming took 0 bases from V and 7 from J, leaving 16 bases between them. The DNA of the CDR3 is TGTGCCAGCAGTTACTCGGTGCCAGGCTCGAGGAATGAGCAGTTCTTC. Translation gives CASSYSVPGSRNEQFF.

This clonotype showed up many times. J is TRBJ1-5 and V is TRBV6-1; D is possibly TRBD1 (5 bases). Trimming pared 6 bases from V and 4 bases from J, leaving 16 bases between. This CDR3 region has 15 residues. In germline, CDR1 is MNHNS, CDR2 SASEGT. The CDR3 here is CASRSRQDINQPQHF. The CDR3 DNA sequence: TGTGCCAGCAGAAGTCGGCAGGACATAAATCAGCCCCAGCATTTT.

The rearrangement joins TRBV4-3 to TRBJ1-5; a possible D gene is TRBD1 (5 bases). CDR3 length: 16 residues. Between the trimmed V and J ends, which lost 4 bases and 7 bases, there was a span of 20 bases. Per the germline V gene, CDR1 is LGHNA and CDR2 is YSLEER. The CDR3 DNA follows: TGCGCCAGCAGCCTGGATAGAGGGGCGCCCGCCCAGCCCCAGCATTTT. Its protein is CASSLDRGAPAQPQHF.

The chain combines TRBV6-5 with TRBJ1-1, with 12 nucleotides matching TRBD1. The germline CDR1 and CDR2 sequences are MNHEY and SVGAGI. With V trimmed by 6 bases and J by 1 base, 9 bases remained unmatched. The CDR3 consists of 17 residues. Here the CDR3 reads CASRTRDRGPKNTEAFF. The CDR3 coding sequence is TGTGCCAGCAGGACCCGGGACAGGGGGCCCAAGAACACTGAAGCTTTCTTT.

J is TRBJ2-3 and V is TRBV7-8, with D possibly being TRBD2 (5 bases). The germline CDR1 and CDR2 sequences are SGHVS and FQNEAQ. This CDR3 spans 14 amino acids. V was clipped by 4 bases and J by 8 bases, with 16 bases between them. CDR3 in DNA: TGTGCCAGCAGCTCCCGGGATCCGGCCGGTACGCAGTATTTT. It translates to CASSSRDPAGTQYF.

The rearrangement links TRBV5-5 to TRBJ2-7; tentatively, D is TRBD1 (6 bases). The germline gives CDR1 SGHKS, CDR2 YYEKEE (reference sequence). CDR3 size: 12 residues. Trimming cost V 1 base and J 5 bases, with 7 bases left between them. The CDR3 DNA reads as TGTGCCAGCAGCTTGTACAGGGACGAGCAGTACTTC. Protein: CASSLYRDEQYF.

This clonotype came up many times. The rearrangement links TRBV12-3 or TRBV12-4 to TRBJ2-1; D is undetermined. This CDR3 contains 16 residues. The ends were cut back, 3 bases at V and 3 bases at J, with 15 bases in the middle. The CDR3 region is CASSFGSAESYNEQFF. The CDR3 DNA reads TGTGCCAGCAGTTTCGGTTCTGCGGAAAGCTACAATGAGCAGTTCTTC.

This clonotype was counted only a few times. The rearrangement joins TRBV7-3 to TRBJ2-2, with D uncertain. Germline loops: CDR1 SGHTA, CDR2 FQGTGA. There are 15 residues in the CDR3. V was pared by 5 bases and J by 5 bases, with 15 bases between. DNA for the CDR3: TGTGCCAGCAGCACCAAACGAAGACCTACCGGGGAGCTGTTTTTT. Its protein is CASSTKRRPTGELFF.

This clonotype qualifies as medium-sized (0.01 to 0.1%). The gene calls are TRBV20-1 and TRBJ1-2; 7 bases map to TRBD1. From germline, CDR1 is DFQATT and CDR2 SNEGSKA (reference sequence). V shed 3 bases, J shed 3 bases, and the junction held 4 bases outside the gene matches. This CDR3 has 13 amino acids. CDR3 coding DNA: TGCAGTGCTAGGGAAGGACAGGACTATGGCTACACCTTC. Its translation is CSAREGQDYGYTF.

This clonotype was recorded a few times. The V and J genes are TRBV6-5 and TRBJ2-1; D possibly uses TRBD1 or TRBD2 (6 bases each). The CDR3 loop spans 17 amino acids. V dropped 2 bases and J dropped 6 bases, with 20 bases sitting between them. Germline V gene sequence: CDR1 MNHEY, CDR2 SVGAGI. The CDR3 DNA sequence: TGTGCCAGCAGTTACCTCCCTAGAGTGGGGGGCACCAATGAGCAGTTCTTC. This gives the protein CASSYLPRVGGTNEQFF.

This clonotype came up many times. The chain carries TRBV5-1 and TRBJ2-4; D gene uncertain. Germline V gene lookup returns CDR1 SGHRS and CDR2 YFSETQ. This CDR3 contains 12 residues. V was cut by 0 bases and J by 6 bases, with 4 bases left in between. The CDR3 reads CASSLEGNIQYF. In DNA, the CDR3 is TGCGCCAGCAGCTTGGAGGGAAACATTCAGTACTTC. Looking up the rest from reference TRBV5-1 and TRBJ2-4 gives the full variable domain: KAGVTQTPRYLIKTRGQQVTLSCSPISGHRSVSWYQQTPGQGLQFLFEYFSETQRNKGNFPGRFSGRQFSNSRSEMNVSTLELGDSALYLCASSLEGNIQYFGAGTRLSVL.